Given below is one T cell receptor (beta chain) in context. Its antigen is unknown. No base quality information exists; no much larger clone differs at one position. This record belongs to a study of OX40 agonist ivuxolimab in advanced cancers. Regarding the study in general: Ivuxolimab, which targeted the costimulatory receptor OX40 (CD134), was an agonistic, fully human IgG2 monoclonal antibody. Patients were allowed to have had prior anti-PD-1, anti-PD-L1 or anti-CTLA-4 therapy, and 40% of the dose-escalation patients had previously received checkpoint inhibitors. In the dose-escalation cohort, 75% to 90% of patients were male, and the mean age was approximately 60 years with a range of roughly 23 to 90. Three dose-escalation patients achieved partial responses, one with hepatocellular carcinoma and two with cutaneous melanoma. Intravenous ivuxolimab was administered to patients every 2 weeks at six dose levels: 0.01, 0.1, 0.3, 1.5, 3 and 10 mg/kg. Among the roughly 52 dose-escalation patients, around 19 had hepatocellular carcinoma, approximately 15 melanoma, 9 renal cell carcinoma and 9 head and neck cancer. The monotherapy dose-escalation portion (N ≈ 56 patients) of the phase I ivuxolimab trial is reported in the paper. Peripheral TCRbeta sequencing aimed to test whether ivuxolimab altered TCR sequence diversity and caused clonal T-cell expansion. The paper as a whole reports these results and caveats: After ivuxolimab, more expanded clones were found on average in CD8+ T cells than in CD4+ T cells. Low levels of normalized T-cell clonal expansion were also shown by some nonresponding patients. Which antigens the clonally expanded peripheral T cells were specific for was not determined. At doses from 0.1 to 3.0 mg/kg, clonal expansion was seen in both CD4+ and CD8+ blood T cells between baseline and week 6. In the 0.1-3.0 mg/kg groups, partial responders had among the lowest normalized peripheral clonal expansion, particularly in CD8+ T cells.

Genomic DNA was extracted from sorted cells for sequencing of the TCRbeta CDR3 region. TCRbeta CDR3 regions were sequenced using the immunoSEQ Assay. TCRdb took over this immuneACCESS table, retaining in-frame rearrangements with V and J assigned. Such tables are incomplete; in checked studies, under half of the missing clones stem from an unresolved V gene, and the remainder is unexplained. This sample has approximately 61,000 clones in its table, and roughly nine tenths of those were observed once. Jointly, the top ten make up under 2% of the sample. V is clipped by 4 bases and J by 4 bases, and the sequence between their germline boundaries is 12 bases long. CDR3 length: 15 amino acids, cysteine to phenylalanine. The read is trimmed to its CDR3 DNA, 45 bases read in frame from base 1. The germline V gene (reference sequence) yields SGHNT for CDR1 and YYREEE for CDR2. The trial excluded patients who had a history of autoimmune disease or who were on systemic immunosuppression. In every dose cohort, peripheral blood was drawn for TCR sequencing at baseline, cycle 4 day 1, and cycle 7 day 1. The samples were taken from a phase I, first-in-human, multicenter, open-label dose-escalation trial of ivuxolimab. Adults with locally advanced or metastatic head and neck squamous cell, hepatocellular, melanoma or renal cell carcinoma were enrolled in the trial. Before TCR sequencing, CD4+ T cells and CD8+ T cells from peripheral blood were sorted into separate populations.

Recombination joined TRBV5-4 with TRBJ2-6; the D segment could be TRBD1, given 5 matching bases. The receptor's source is an adult with an advanced solid tumor such as melanoma, head and neck, liver or kidney cancer. The sample was CD4+ or CD8+ T cells sorted from blood, taken in a trial of the OX40 agonist ivuxolimab. CDR3 sequence: CASSSRVSGANVLTF. Here is the DNA: TGTGCCAGCAGCAGCAGGGTATCCGGGGCCAACGTCCTGACTTTC.